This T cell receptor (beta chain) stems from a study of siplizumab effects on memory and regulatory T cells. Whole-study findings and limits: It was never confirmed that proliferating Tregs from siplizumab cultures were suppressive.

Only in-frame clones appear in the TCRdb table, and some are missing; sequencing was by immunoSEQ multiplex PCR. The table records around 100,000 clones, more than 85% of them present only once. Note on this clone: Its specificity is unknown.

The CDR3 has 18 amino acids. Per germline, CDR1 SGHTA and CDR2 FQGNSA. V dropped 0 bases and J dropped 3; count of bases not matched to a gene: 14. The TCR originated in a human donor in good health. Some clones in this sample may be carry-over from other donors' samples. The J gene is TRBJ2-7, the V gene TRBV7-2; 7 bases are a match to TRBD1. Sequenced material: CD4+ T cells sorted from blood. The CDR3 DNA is TGTGCCAGCAGCTTAGCGCGGGTGATGAAGGGGGCGGGCTACGAGCAGTACTTC. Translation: CASSLARVMKGAGYEQYF.